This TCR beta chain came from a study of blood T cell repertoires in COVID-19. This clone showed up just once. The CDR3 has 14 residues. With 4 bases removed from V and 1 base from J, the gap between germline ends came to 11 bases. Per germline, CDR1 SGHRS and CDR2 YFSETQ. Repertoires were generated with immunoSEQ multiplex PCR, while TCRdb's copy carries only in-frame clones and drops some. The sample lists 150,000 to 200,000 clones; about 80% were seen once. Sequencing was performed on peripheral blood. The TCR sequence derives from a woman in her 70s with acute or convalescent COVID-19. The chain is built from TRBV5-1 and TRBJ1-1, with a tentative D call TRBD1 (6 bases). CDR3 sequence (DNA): TGCGCCAGCAGCGCCCAGGGGAGGAACACTGAAGCTTTCTTT. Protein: CASSAQGRNTEAFF.